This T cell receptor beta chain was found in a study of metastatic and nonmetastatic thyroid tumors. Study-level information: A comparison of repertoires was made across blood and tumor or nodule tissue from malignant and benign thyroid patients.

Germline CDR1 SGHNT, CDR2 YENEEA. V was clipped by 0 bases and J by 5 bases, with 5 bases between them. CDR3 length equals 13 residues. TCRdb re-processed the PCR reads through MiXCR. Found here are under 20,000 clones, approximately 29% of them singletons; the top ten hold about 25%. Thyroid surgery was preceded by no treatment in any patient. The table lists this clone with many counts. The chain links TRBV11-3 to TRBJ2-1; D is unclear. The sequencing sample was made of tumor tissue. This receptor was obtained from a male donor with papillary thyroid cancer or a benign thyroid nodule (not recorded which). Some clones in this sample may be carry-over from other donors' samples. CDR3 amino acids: CASSLERNNEQFF. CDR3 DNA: TGTGCCAGCAGCTTAGAGAGAAACAATGAGCAGTTCTTC.